The clone carrying this TCR beta chain was counted a few times. This sample was taken from a study of blood T cell repertoires in COVID-19. Overall study context: Sites in the United States, Italy and Spain provided acute and convalescent COVID-19 samples. The cDNA or gDNA used as material had been derived from T cells, B-cell-depleted T cells, or PBMCs.

The CDR3 has 15 amino acids. Per the germline V gene, CDR1 is MNHEY and CDR2 is SVGAGI. Trimming removed 2 bases from V and 4 bases from J; junction bases left unmatched: 2. Per the original data handling: Estimated nucleated cell counts came from reference gene primer amplification. The repertoire was sequenced with immunoSEQ multiplex PCR; TCRdb's copy has only in-frame clones and lacks some. The DNA was the basis for D and trimming; V, J and clone size are from that table. Of some 70,000 clones listed, around 90% were seen once; the top ten hold approximately 14%. The sequence was collected from a human donor with active COVID-19. The donor label of this sample is uncertain. What was sequenced was peripheral blood. The chain couples TRBV6-5 to TRBJ2-2; TRBD2 matches at 9 bases. This CDR3 is CASSYRAGGTGELFF. The DNA for the CDR3 is TGTGCCAGCAGTTACCGAGCGGGAGGCACCGGGGAGCTGTTTTTT.